Presented here are 9 T cell receptor beta chains from one specimen sequenced in a study of blood T cell repertoires in COVID-19. This table comes from immunoSEQ multiplex PCR, and its TCRdb copy is limited to in-frame clones, with some not included. The table includes 150,000 to 200,000 clones, around 92% detected once. Sequencing was performed on peripheral blood. The receptors derive from a man aged 25 to 40 with COVID-19, enrolled during active disease.

V usage is TRBV24-1 and J usage is TRBJ1-5; TRBD1 aligns across 7 bases. The V segment lost 2 bases and the J segment 3 bases; nucleotides outside the gene matches: 3. The CDR3 is 15 amino acids. CDR1 and CDR2 from the germline V gene are KGHDR and SFDVKD. This chain's CDR3 is CATSDSGQANQPQHF. In nucleotides, the CDR3 is TGTGCCACCAGTGATTCAGGACAGGCCAATCAGCCCCAGCATTTT.

The CDR3 reads CASSFQSSGANVLTF. CDR3 nucleotides: TGTGCCAGCAGCTTTCAGTCCTCTGGGGCCAACGTCCTGACTTTC. The chain is built from TRBV7-3 and TRBJ2-6; D unresolved. Trimming cost V 3 bases and J 0 bases, with 6 bases left between them. Germline V gives CDR1 SGHTA, CDR2 FQGTGA. The CDR3 covers 15 residues.

The gene calls are TRBV6-2 or TRBV6-3 and TRBJ2-7, with a tentative D call TRBD1 (6 bases). Trimming stripped 0 bases from V and 3 bases from J, with 15 bases between. Per the germline V gene, CDR1 is MNHEY and CDR2 is SVGEGT. The CDR3 sequence is 16 residues long. Written as DNA, the CDR3 is TGTGCCAGCAGTTACTCGGTAGCCGAGGGGGACTACGAGCAGTACTTC. Amino acids: CASSYSVAEGDYEQYF.

V and J are TRBV11-1 and TRBJ2-7; 10 positions agree with TRBD2. The CDR3 has 14 residues. The J segment lost 2 bases and the V segment lost 5 bases, leaving 3 bases of the junction unmatched. CDR1 and CDR2 (germline): SGHAT, FQDESV (reference sequence). The DNA of the CDR3 is TGTGCCAGCAGCCCAACTAGCGGGACCTACGAGCAGTACTTC. Encoded protein: CASSPTSGTYEQYF.

The gene calls are TRBV6-4 and TRBJ1-3; a weak D match, TRBD1 (6 bases). The CDR3 sequence is 18 residues long. The V gene's germline CDR1 is MRHNA and CDR2 SNTAGT. V was trimmed by 7 bases and J by 0 bases, leaving 22 bases between them. This CDR3 reads CASIPGHLDGNSGNTIYF. In nucleotides, the CDR3 is TGTGCCAGCATTCCGGGACACCTCGATGGGAACTCTGGAAACACCATATATTTT.

The chain combines TRBV5-1 with TRBJ1-1; TRBD1 might be the D (5 bases). V lost 5 bases and J lost 1, with 9 bases in between. The germline CDR1 and CDR2 sequences are SGHRS and YFSETQ. The CDR3 spans 13 residues. The CDR3 protein is CASRIGANTEAFF. CDR3 coding DNA: TGCGCCAGCAGGATAGGGGCGAACACTGAAGCTTTCTTT. Drawing the rest from reference TRBV5-1 and TRBJ1-1, the complete variable domain is KAGVTQTPRYLIKTRGQQVTLSCSPISGHRSVSWYQQTPGQGLQFLFEYFSETQRNKGNFPGRFSGRQFSNSRSEMNVSTLELGDSALYLCASRIGANTEAFFGQGTRLTVV.

This clone appeared a single time. DNA of the CDR3: TGTGCCAGCAGCTTGAGGATAACAGGGGGGAAAGGAAACACCATATATTTT. It is translated as CASSLRITGGKGNTIYF. V and J are TRBV7-8 and TRBJ1-3, with 8 bases matching TRBD1. With 3 bases clipped from V and 4 bases from J, the junction kept 11 bases outside the gene matches. This CDR3 is built from 17 residues. Germline lookup yields CDR1 SGHVS and CDR2 FQNEAQ.

The rearrangement links TRBV14 to TRBJ2-2, with 9 bases that match TRBD1. With 5 bases clipped from V and 4 bases from J, the junction kept 8 bases outside the gene matches. The CDR3 is 16 residues long. From germline, CDR1 is SGHDN and CDR2 FVKESK. The chain's CDR3 is CASSSSGQGSTGELFF. CDR3 nucleotide sequence: TGTGCCAGCAGCTCCTCCGGACAGGGGTCCACCGGGGAGCTGTTTTTT.

The chain combines TRBV7-9 with TRBJ1-2; TRBD1 might be the D (6 bases). The CDR3 sequence is 15 residues long. Germline V gives CDR1 SEHNR, CDR2 FQNEAQ (reference sequence). Between the trimmed V and J ends, which lost 1 base and 4 bases, there was a span of 13 bases. The CDR3: CASSLGGQRPYGYTF. The CDR3, as DNA: TGTGCCAGCAGCTTAGGAGGACAGCGTCCCTATGGCTACACCTTC.